This is a list of T cell receptor beta chains from one sample in a study of cytomegalovirus exposure and HLA in healthy donors. Profiled with immunoSEQ multiplex PCR; TCRdb holds only in-frame clones, not every one. The sample records 150,000 to 200,000 clones, approximately 65% being singletons. The sample consisted of PBMCs. These receptors were taken from a man aged 40-49 years in good health and CMV-seronegative. The CDR3 runs from the conserved cysteine through the conserved F or W. The order of the fields is clone size, J gene, V gene, D gene, CDR3 DNA, CDR3 protein. A D gene is named only where the DNA matches it firmly. Expanded clones are given a class, and other clones once, few, many or no size at all.

-,TRBJ2-2,TRBV15,TRBD1,TGTGCCACCAGCTTAAATAACAGGGGAGGGGAGCTGTTTTTT,CATSLNNRGGELFF
-,TRBJ1-2,TRBV30,-,TGTGCCTTCCGGGAGGGAGGGGATGGCTACACCTTC,CAFREGGDGYTF
few,TRBJ2-7,TRBV2,-,TGTGCCAGCCGCGGACTGGGGGGCTACGAGCAGTACTTC,CASRGLGGYEQYF
few,TRBJ1-2,TRBV5-1,TRBD1,TGCGCCAGCAGCTCCGGGACAGGGGATAACTATGGCTACACCTTC,CASSSGTGDNYGYTF
-,TRBJ2-5,TRBV4-1,-,TGCGCCAGCAGCCAATGGCAGGGAGAGACCCAGTACTTC,CASSQWQGETQYF
few,TRBJ1-6,TRBV18,TRBD1,TGTGCCAGCTCACCAGAGACAGGGGGGGATTCACCCCTCCACTTT,CASSPETGGDSPLHF
few,TRBJ2-5,TRBV29-1,-,TGCAGCGGGGACACCCAAGAGACCCAGTACTTC,CSGDTQETQYF
-,TRBJ1-1,TRBV5-1,-,TGCGCCAGCAGCTTGGACAGGGCCGTTGACACTGAAGCTTTCTTT,CASSLDRAVDTEAFF
-,TRBJ1-5,TRBV2,TRBD1,TGTGCCAGCAGGAGACAGGGGGTCAATCAGCCCCAGCATTTT,CASRRQGVNQPQHF
-,TRBJ1-6,TRBV19,TRBD1,TGTGCCAGTAGACGGCAAGACAGGGGTTCACCCCTCCACTTT,CASRRQDRGSPLHF
once,TRBJ2-7,TRBV19,TRBD2,TGTGCCAGTAGTATTCGGGCGGGAGTAGGCGACTACGAGCAGTACTTC,CASSIRAGVGDYEQYF
-,TRBJ1-5,TRBV11-2,TRBD1,TGTGCCAGCAGCTACCAGGACAGGGCCGAGCTCTATAGCAATCAGCCCCAGCATTTT,CASSYQDRAELYSNQPQHF
-,TRBJ2-7,TRBV30,-,TGTGCCTGGAGTGCCCGAAGTAGTAGCGAGCAGTACTTC,CAWSARSSSEQYF
-,TRBJ2-3,TRBV2,-,TGTGCCAGCAGTCCTACCTATAGCACAGATACGCAGTATTTT,CASSPTYSTDTQYF
-,TRBJ1-1,TRBV15,TRBD1,TGTGCCACCAGCAGAGACCGACAGGGGGTCACTGAAGCTTTCTTT,CATSRDRQGVTEAFF
-,TRBJ2-7,TRBV14,-,TGTGCCAGCAGCCAAGATTCCCGCTCCTACGAGCAGTACTTC,CASSQDSRSYEQYF
-,TRBJ2-7,TRBV19,TRBD1,TGTGCCAGTAGTATAAGGGGGCACTACGAGCAGTACTTC,CASSIRGHYEQYF
-,TRBJ2-1,TRBV6-5,-,TGTGCCAGCAGTTTCGGACTTTCCTACAATGAGCAGTTCTTC,CASSFGLSYNEQFF